This T cell receptor beta chain was found in a study of radiation and T cells in renal cell carcinoma. Study-wide points: Top tumor clonotypes rose in blood 2 weeks post-radiation, then contracted.

Time point of the sample: blood 2 weeks post-SBRT. Specified treatment: 15 Gy SBRT to primary tumor, nephrectomy 4 weeks later. CDR1 MGHRA and CDR2 YSYEKL come from the germline V gene. CDR3 length: 13 residues. V gave up 6 bases and J gave up 1 base, with 9 bases separating them. Some clones are missing from TCRdb's copy, which holds only in-frame ones; the method was immunoSEQ multiplex PCR. The sample records 120,000 or so clones, 65% to 85% being singletons. Points on this clone: Its specificity is unknown.

This material consisted of blood, taken from a patient whose treatment included radiotherapy and nephrectomy. This chain links TRBV4-1 with TRBJ1-1; D call uncertain. The TCR comes from a man aged 50-60 years with renal cell carcinoma. The CDR3 here is CASSPQWNTEAFF. CDR3 coding DNA: TGCGCCAGCAGTCCCCAGTGGAACACTGAAGCTTTCTTT.